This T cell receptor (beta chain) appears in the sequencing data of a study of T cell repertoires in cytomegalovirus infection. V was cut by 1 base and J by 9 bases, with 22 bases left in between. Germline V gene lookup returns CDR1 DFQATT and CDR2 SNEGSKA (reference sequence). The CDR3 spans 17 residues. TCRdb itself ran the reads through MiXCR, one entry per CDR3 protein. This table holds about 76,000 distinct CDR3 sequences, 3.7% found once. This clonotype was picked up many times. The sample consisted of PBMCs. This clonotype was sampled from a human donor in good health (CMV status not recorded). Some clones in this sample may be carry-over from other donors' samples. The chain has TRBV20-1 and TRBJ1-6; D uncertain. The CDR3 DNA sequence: TGCAGTGCTAGAGTTTCGGGTACCGGGCACACGGGTTCACCCCTCCACTTT. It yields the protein CSARVSGTGHTGSPLHF.